This passage covers 13 T cell receptor beta chains from one sample sequenced in a study of blood T cell repertoires in COVID-19. Assay: immunoSEQ multiplex PCR; the TCRdb copy retains only in-frame clones and omits some. This table has some 150,000 clones, 80% to 90% appearing once. The sequenced material came from peripheral blood. The receptor set was obtained from a woman aged 55-70 years with COVID-19, enrolled during active disease.

This clone was recorded once. This chain joins TRBV5-1 and TRBJ2-7, with D possibly matching TRBD2 (5 bases). The CDR3 is 15 residues long. V gave up 1 base and J gave up 5 bases, with 16 bases separating them. The germline CDR1 and CDR2 sequences are SGHRS and YFSETQ. The CDR3 nucleotides read TGCGCCAGCAGCTTGCAGGACGGAGGTGAGGACGAGCAGTACTTC. Its translation is CASSLQDGGEDEQYF. The entire variable domain, with the rest obtained from reference TRBV5-1 and TRBJ2-7, is as follows: KAGVTQTPRYLIKTRGQQVTLSCSPISGHRSVSWYQQTPGQGLQFLFEYFSETQRNKGNFPGRFSGRQFSNSRSEMNVSTLELGDSALYLCASSLQDGGEDEQYFGPGTRLTVT.

This clone was seen a few times. The chain uses TRBV4-3 and TRBJ2-1, with a weak D call TRBD2 (7 bases). Germline CDR1 reads LGHNA; CDR2 reads YSLEER. V lost 6 bases and J lost 9, with 15 bases in between. The CDR3 length is 13 residues. CDR3 DNA sequence: TGCGCCAGCAGAACCGGAGGGGGGGGTGAGCAGTTCTTC. Encoded protein: CASRTGGGGEQFF.

The chain is built from TRBV30 and TRBJ2-7; 10 bases are shared with TRBD1. Germline trimming cut 3 bases from V and 3 bases from J; bases unmatched to any gene: 2. Germline-derived CDR1 and CDR2 are GTSNPN and SVGIG (reference sequence). The CDR3 is made up of 13 amino acids. The CDR3 here is CAWRGTGVYEQYF. CDR3 DNA: TGTGCCTGGAGGGGGACAGGGGTCTACGAGCAGTACTTC.

The rearrangement links TRBV10-1 to TRBJ2-2, with 8 bases that match TRBD2. This CDR3 region has 17 residues. Germline CDR1 is WNHNN and CDR2 is SYGVQD (reference sequence). The V and J ends lost 5 bases and 4 bases, in that order; junction bases with no gene match: 12. CDR3 DNA: TGCGCCAGCAGTCCCCTGTGGAGCGGGGGAGGCACCGGGGAGCTGTTTTTT. It encodes CASSPLWSGGGTGELFF.

This clone was detected once. The genes are TRBV27 and TRBJ2-7; D is possibly TRBD1 (7 bases). Deletions cut 2 bases from V and 5 bases from J, with 13 bases between. CDR3 length equals 14 residues. CDR1 and CDR2 (germline): MNHEY, SMNVEV (reference sequence). The CDR3 DNA follows: TGTGCCAGCAGTTTACTGGGCAGGGGGGACGAGCAGTACTTC. Protein sequence: CASSLLGRGDEQYF.

The rearrangement links TRBV3-1 (or the pseudogene TRBV3-2) to TRBJ2-7; D ambiguous. From germline, CDR1 is LGHDT and CDR2 YNNKEL (reference sequence). Trimming left V 1 base short and J 3 bases short, with 10 bases between. The CDR3 loop spans 14 amino acids. The CDR3 DNA follows: TGTGCCAGCAGCCAAGGCAGGATATTCTACGAGCAGTACTTC. Translating it yields CASSQGRIFYEQYF.

The rearrangement uses TRBV9 and TRBJ1-1; 10 bases agree with TRBD1. Germline V gives CDR1 SGDLS, CDR2 YYNGEE. The CDR3 consists of 16 residues. With 0 bases clipped from V and 2 bases from J, the junction kept 4 bases outside the gene matches. The CDR3 DNA reads TGTGCCAGCAGCGTAGCAGGGACAGGGGTAAACACTGAAGCTTTCTTT. As protein: CASSVAGTGVNTEAFF.

The chain couples TRBV7-2 to TRBJ1-5; tentatively, D is TRBD1 (6 bases). The germline gives CDR1 SGHTA, CDR2 FQGNSA. The CDR3 loop spans 13 amino acids. The ends were cut back, 6 bases at V and 7 bases at J, with 13 bases in the middle. CDR3 amino acids: CASRGGGEQPQHF. DNA of the CDR3: TGTGCCAGCAGGGGAGGGGGGGAACAGCCCCAGCATTTT.

The rearrangement joins TRBV7-2 to TRBJ2-7; possible D gene TRBD2, 7 bases. Trimming pared 3 bases from V and 3 bases from J, leaving 15 bases between. Germline CDR1 SGHTA, CDR2 FQGNSA. This CDR3 is built from 15 residues. The CDR3 coding sequence is TGTGCCAGCAGCTTGGGGGGGCCGCCCATCTACGAGCAGTACTTC. Its protein product is CASSLGGPPIYEQYF.

This sequence joins TRBV5-4 and TRBJ1-2, with 7 nucleotides matching TRBD1. V trimming: 4 bases; J trimming: 4 bases; junction bases outside the gene matches: 7. This CDR3 is 14 amino acids long. Germline V gene sequence: CDR1 SGHNT, CDR2 YYREEE (reference sequence). The CDR3 is CASSTAGTAYGYTF. The CDR3 DNA sequence: TGTGCCAGCAGCACCGCCGGGACAGCCTATGGCTACACCTTC.

This chain links TRBV5-5 with TRBJ1-2, with TRBD1 identical over 7 bases. Germline V gene data show CDR1 as SGHKS and CDR2 as YYEKEE (reference sequence). Trimming took 0 bases from V and 6 from J; bases not matched to a gene: 8. This CDR3 has 15 residues. The CDR3 DNA follows: TGTGCCAGCAGCTTGGCAGGCAGGGGGACGAATGGCTACACCTTC. As protein: CASSLAGRGTNGYTF.

This sequence joins TRBV3-1 (or the pseudogene TRBV3-2) and TRBJ2-7; 10 nucleotides agree with TRBD2. The germline V gene has CDR1 LGHDT and CDR2 YNNKEL (reference sequence). The CDR3 loop spans 15 amino acids. The junction had 8 bases not matched to a gene; V was cut back by 5 bases and J by 4 bases. This CDR3 is CASSGRASGGYEQYF. In nucleotides, the CDR3 is TGTGCCAGCAGCGGCCGGGCTAGCGGGGGTTACGAGCAGTACTTC.

This sequence joins TRBV15 and TRBJ1-4, with D tentatively TRBD1 (5 bases). Trimming took off 5 bases at V and 8 bases at J, with 12 bases between the two ends. The CDR3 extends over 13 amino acids. Germline loops: CDR1 LNHNV, CDR2 YYDKDF (reference sequence). The CDR3 DNA sequence: TGTGCCACCAGCTCCAGGGAGGACGAAAAACTGTTTTTT. Amino acids: CATSSREDEKLFF.